This is a list of T cell receptor beta chains from one sample in a study of blood T cell repertoires in COVID-19. Clones were read by immunoSEQ multiplex PCR, and TCRdb kept only the in-frame ones, dropping some. The data contain 170,000 or so clones, around 86% of them singletons. The sample comprised peripheral blood. These TCRs come from a man in his fifties or sixties with COVID-19, enrolled during active disease. Each CDR3 is given with its conserved first and last residue.

cdr3_length,v_call,cdr3_aa
13,TRBV19,CASRGQGAREQFF
14,TRBV5-8,CASSLGGRGTEAFF
14,TRBV28,CASSPGTAFYEQYF
16,TRBV7-8,CASSELGTSSSDEQYF
12,TRBV30,CAWSGRIYGYTF
14,TRBV11-2,CASSTWTGGTEAFF
15,TRBV7-7,CASSSTGQNTGELFF
15,TRBV9,CASSVDQGGRYGYTF
12,TRBV18,CASSPPQTEAFF
14,TRBV6-2/TRBV6-3,CASSKTGAGYGYTF
15,TRBV6-5,CASSYSTGDTGELFF
17,TRBV24-1,CATSDTRTISNTGELFF
15,TRBV6-2/TRBV6-3,CASSYSYSMRGTQYF
13,TRBV29-1,CSVVPLSGYKLFF
13,TRBV6-6,CASSRTGGMVAFF
18,TRBV7-3,CASSLQSVGTGSRDTQYF
14,TRBV6-5,CASIPTVSGNTIYF
14,TRBV9,CASSVEGRASGYTF
16,TRBV6-2/TRBV6-3,CASSSERGARDQPQHF
15,TRBV18,CASSPSGLGNYEQYF
14,TRBV6-5,CASSRRQSSYEQYF
15,TRBV5-5,CASSFDRGGNQPQHF
12,TRBV11-3,CASTTLDSEAFF
15,TRBV5-6,CASSLFAGVPSEQYF
16,TRBV11-2,CASSSPGGALGNTIYF
16,TRBV18,CASSAPGQGDMGEQFF
17,TRBV21-1,CASSKRPQGPFNYGYTF
15,TRBV5-6,CASSFFRGSQETQYF
12,TRBV29-1,CSVDLAGDTQYF
16,TRBV15,CATSREYAGDVNEQFF
13,TRBV19,CASNGQGVAGYTF
15,TRBV6-5,CASRPSGIGSDTQYF
15,TRBV27,CASRVGGVRGETQYF
16,TRBV12-5,CASGLVIGNSGNTIYF
18,TRBV10-2,CASSEMGTGSLSGNTIYF
16,TRBV7-9,CASSPQMTGMNTEAFF
16,TRBV4-2,CASSQESGQNTGELFF
13,TRBV18,CASSGQRNSPLHF
15,TRBV7-7,CASSPGLAGLETQYF
14,TRBV7-2,CASSLSGGITEAFF
15,TRBV3-1/TRBV3-2,CASSPRQGKNTEAFF
15,TRBV18,CASSNGAFVTDTQYF
16,TRBV30,CAWSARSFSGANVLTF
15,TRBV29-1,CSVTRGRQGAYEQYF
15,TRBV6-2/TRBV6-3,CASSYPDTPQETQYF
16,TRBV5-1,CASSPLGGYSNQPQHF
13,TRBV28,CASSPPENTEAFF
14,TRBV2,CASRSGTARDTQYF
13,TRBV30,CAWKQGNTGELFF
13,TRBV6-6,CASSYVAGAEQYF
15,TRBV4-1,CASSPGAGTTGELFF
12,TRBV12-3/TRBV12-4,CASSFRTGELFF
17,TRBV9,CASSAIMGQGKAKGYTF
18,TRBV5-4,CASSLAPSRVVEGGELFF
17,TRBV5-5,CASSLDLLGFGNSPLHF